The 29 T cell receptor gamma chains below come from one sample, sequenced in a study of gamma-delta chains in newborns, infants, children. TCRdb re-called the reads via CATT. The sample includes about 2,700 gamma-chain clones, 20% to 30% of them seen just once. Sequencing input: blood. The receptors were sampled from a child who was a newborn, infant or young child, either healthy, febrile or measles-vaccinated (not recorded which).

The sample holds a few counts of this clone. Being one base from a much bigger clone, this may be a read error. The same CDR3 also results from other DNA sequences found in this sample. V usage is TRGV9 and J usage is TRGJP. V was pared by 2 bases and J by 7 bases, with 5 bases of the junction left unmatched. This CDR3 is 16 amino acids long. Germline V lookup: CDR1 GITISATS, CDR2 ISYDGTV (reference sequence). CDR3 in amino acids: CALWEDKELGKKIKVF. The CDR3, as DNA: TGTGCCTTGTGGGAGGATAAGGAGTTGGGCAAAAAAATCAAGGTATTT.

In regard to this clone: This specimen includes other DNA sequences encoding the same CDR3. The chain employs TRGV9 and TRGJP. Germline V gives CDR1 GITISATS, CDR2 ISYDGTV (reference sequence). The CDR3 contains 17 residues. The trim removed 0 bases at V and 7 bases at J, leaving 6 bases unmatched. CDR3 residues: CALWEVRRELGKKIKVF. The CDR3 coding sequence is TGTGCCTTGTGGGAGGTGCGAAGGGAGTTGGGCAAAAAAATCAAGGTATTT.

Remarks on this clone: This may arise from a read error, as a much more abundant clone is one base away. The gene calls are TRGV2 and TRGJ1 or TRGJ2. The CDR3 has 10 residues. Germline values: CDR1 EGSNGY, CDR2 YDSYNSKV. V dropped 11 bases and J dropped 2; count of bases not matched to a gene: 3. The CDR3 DNA follows: TGTGCCAACCATTATTATAAGAAACTCTTT. Residues: CANHYYKKLF.

By sample share, this clone is medium-sized. The V call is TRGV9, the J call TRGJP. The germline gives CDR1 GITISATS, CDR2 ISYDGTV (reference sequence). V shed 4 bases, J shed 11 bases, and the junction held 8 bases outside the gene matches. CDR3 size: 15 residues. The CDR3 is CALWDNRMGKKIKVF. The CDR3 nucleotides are TGTGCCTTGTGGGATAATAGGATGGGCAAAAAAATCAAGGTATTT.

This clone was seen a handful of times. With a much larger clone just one base away, this may be a read error. Within the sample, other DNA sequences also encode this same CDR3. This chain links TRGV9 with TRGJP. The germline V gene has CDR1 GITISATS and CDR2 ISYDGTV (reference sequence). CDR3 size: 15 residues. The V gene end was trimmed by 2 bases and the J gene end by 8 bases; junction bases not matched to a gene: 3. Here the CDR3 reads CALWEAQLGKKIKVF. CDR3 coding DNA: TGTGCCTTGTGGGAGGCGCAGTTGGGCAAAAAAATCAAGGTATTT.

To note about this clone: At one end, the junction sequence differs from germline, possibly due to a read error. Other nucleotide sequences from this sample produce the same CDR3. This rearrangement joins TRGV9 to TRGJP. The CDR3 is made up of 18 amino acids. Germline loops: CDR1 GITISATS, CDR2 ISYDGTV (reference sequence). In nucleotides, the CDR3 is TGCGCCTTGTGGGAGAAGGAGGGGTTTCACTTGGGCAAAAAAATCAAGGTATTT. It specifies CALWEKEGFHLGKKIKVF.

This rearrangement joins TRGV9 to TRGJ1 or TRGJ2. Per the germline V gene, CDR1 is GITISATS and CDR2 is ISYDGTV (reference sequence). The CDR3 extends over 12 amino acids. The junction had 3 bases not matched to a gene; V was cut back by 0 bases and J by 7 bases. CDR3 region: CALWEVQYKKLF. CDR3 nucleotides: TGTGCCTTGTGGGAGGTGCAATATAAGAAACTCTTT.

This clone rates as medium-sized. The rearrangement uses TRGV9 and TRGJ1 or TRGJ2. V trimming: 3 bases; J trimming: 3 bases; junction bases outside the gene matches: 8. CDR1 is GITISATS, CDR2 ISYDGTV, per germline (reference sequence). This CDR3 is built from 14 residues. The CDR3 sequence is CALWELKPYYKKLF. DNA for the CDR3: TGTGCCTTGTGGGAGCTTAAACCTTATTATAAGAAACTCTTT.

This clone has a handful of counts. It may be a read error: a sequence one base away is much more abundant. CDR3 sequence (DNA): TGCGCCTTGTGGGAGGTGCGAAAGAAACTCTTT. It encodes CALWEVRKKLF. The chain has TRGV9 and TRGJ1 or TRGJ2. The germline CDR1 and CDR2 sequences are GITISATS and ISYDGTV (reference sequence). The CDR3 covers 11 residues.

Sample share makes this clone large (0.1 to 1%). This same CDR3 is encoded by further DNA sequences in the sample. The V call is TRGV3, the J call TRGJP2. V shed 9 bases, J shed 14 bases, and the junction held 18 bases outside the gene matches. This CDR3 contains 13 residues. Germline V gene data show CDR1 as VTNTFY and CDR2 as YDVSTARD (reference sequence). This CDR3 reads CATHGPLKPIKTF. The CDR3 nucleotides read TGTGCCACCCATGGACCACTAAAGCCAATCAAGACGTTT.

This sequence joins TRGV9 and TRGJP. Germline V gene data show CDR1 as GITISATS and CDR2 as ISYDGTV (reference sequence). J gave up 5 bases and V 5 bases, and 6 bases lay outside the gene matches. There are 16 residues in the CDR3. The CDR3 DNA reads TGTGCCTTGTGGGGGTACGAAGAGTTGGGCAAAAAAATCAAGGTATTT. The encoded protein is CALWGYEELGKKIKVF.

This clone has more than one count but fewer than ten. The chain carries TRGV9 and TRGJP. This CDR3 has 18 residues. From germline, CDR1 is GITISATS and CDR2 ISYDGTV (reference sequence). Trimming removed 1 base from V and 5 bases from J; junction bases left unmatched: 8. DNA of the CDR3: TGTGCCTTGTGGGAGGTCGGGGGTAAAGAGTTGGGCAAAAAAATCAAGGTATTT. Amino acid sequence: CALWEVGGKELGKKIKVF.

On this clone: This may arise from a read error, as a much more abundant clone is one base away. In the same sample, other DNA sequences code for this CDR3. J is TRGJP and V is TRGV9. This CDR3 region has 17 residues. V was clipped by 2 bases and J by 4 bases; unmatched bases: 5. Per germline, CDR1 GITISATS and CDR2 ISYDGTV (reference sequence). CDR3 sequence: CALWEAPQELGKKIKVF. The CDR3 DNA is TGTGCCTTGTGGGAGGCCCCCCAAGAGTTGGGCAAAAAAATCAAGGTATTT.

On this clone: A much larger clone sits a single nucleotide away, making a read error possible. Other DNA sequences of this sample code for an identical CDR3. The CDR3 spells CALWEVSVELGKKIKVF. The CDR3 DNA reads as TGTGCCTTGTGGGAGGTCTCTGTGGAGCTGGGCAAAAAAATCAAGGTATTT. J is TRGJP and V is TRGV9. Germline lookup yields CDR1 GITISATS and CDR2 ISYDGTV (reference sequence). This CDR3 contains 17 residues. The ends lost 1 base at V and 11 bases at J; junction bases unmatched: 11.

This clone is medium-sized within its sample. Other DNA sequences of this sample code for an identical CDR3. The rearrangement links TRGV9 to TRGJP. V trimming: 0 bases; J trimming: 7 bases; junction bases outside the gene matches: 3. CDR3 length: 16 amino acids. Germline V gives CDR1 GITISATS, CDR2 ISYDGTV (reference sequence). As DNA, the CDR3 is TGTGCCTTGTGGGAGGTGAGCGAGTTGGGCAAAAAAATCAAGGTATTT. Residues: CALWEVSELGKKIKVF.

Turning to this clone: For this DNA, TCRdb reports the protein of a much larger clone, which diverges at residue 8, most likely from a read error; the protein presented here is translated directly from the DNA. The sample carries other DNA sequences with the same CDR3. The chain has TRGV9 and TRGJP. CDR1 is GITISATS and CDR2 is ISYDGTV in the germline V gene (reference sequence). The CDR3 has 16 amino acids. The CDR3 sequence: CALWEAQGLGKKIKVF. Written as DNA, the CDR3 is TGTGCCTTGTGGGAGGCTCAAGGGTTGGGCAAAAAAATCAAGGTATTT.

Of note for this clone: A junction end diverges from the germline sequence, so it may reflect a read error. The V and J genes are TRGV9 and TRGJP. Germline assignment: CDR1 GITISATS and CDR2 ISYDGTV (reference sequence). The CDR3 consists of 19 residues. DNA for the CDR3: TGTGCCTTGTGGGAGGTGGCAGGTCCTCAAGAGTCGGGCAAAAAAATCAAGGTATTT. It yields the protein CALWEVAGPQESGKKIKVF.

The chain joins TRGV9 to TRGJP. CDR3 size: 17 residues. CDR1 GITISATS and CDR2 ISYDGTV come from the germline V gene (reference sequence). V trimming: 0 bases; J trimming: 7 bases; junction bases outside the gene matches: 6. The CDR3 DNA is TGTGCCTTGTGGGAGGTGTGGACGGAGTTGGGCAAAAAAATCAAGGTATTT. Translation gives CALWEVWTELGKKIKVF.

Judged by abundance, this clone is medium-sized. The same CDR3 is also encoded by other DNA sequences in this sample. The chain carries TRGV9 and TRGJP. J was trimmed by 4 bases and V by 3 bases; bases with no gene match: 3. The CDR3 sequence is 16 residues long. Germline CDR1 GITISATS, CDR2 ISYDGTV (reference sequence). The CDR3 nucleotides read TGTGCCTTGTGGGAGCTCCAAGAGTTGGGCAAAAAAATCAAGGTATTT. Amino acid sequence: CALWELQELGKKIKVF.

This clone is deemed large. Distinct nucleotide sequences in the sample also encode this CDR3. The chain has TRGV4 and TRGJ1 or TRGJ2. Germline values: CDR1 EGSTGY, CDR2 YDSYTSSV. This CDR3 comprises 12 residues. V lost 6 bases, J lost 0 bases, and 2 bases stayed unmatched. The CDR3 DNA follows: TGTGCCACCTGGAAGAATTATTATAAGAAACTCTTT. Translating gives CATWKNYYKKLF.

Of note for this clone: This probably arose from a read error, given a far larger clone one base away. The chain carries TRGV9 and TRGJP. Germline V CDR1 and CDR2: GITISATS, ISYDGTV (reference sequence). This CDR3 has 17 amino acids. In DNA, the CDR3 is TGTGCCTTGTGGGGGGTGCGGGATCGGTTGGGCAAAAAAATCAAGGTATTT. It is translated as CALWGVRDRLGKKIKVF.

The J gene is TRGJP, the V gene TRGV9. After removal of 4 bases from V and 7 bases from J, the junction contained 10 bases not matched to a gene. The CDR3 consists of 17 residues. CDR1 is GITISATS and CDR2 is ISYDGTV in the germline V gene (reference sequence). In nucleotides, the CDR3 is TGTGCCTTGTGGGACCAGCAGGGGGAGTTGGGCAAAAAAATCAAGGTATTT. Its translation: CALWDQQGELGKKIKVF.

Notes on this clone: This may come from a read error, since a much larger clone is one base off. The same CDR3 arises from other DNA sequences in this sample as well. V and J are TRGV9 and TRGJP. The CDR3 loop spans 15 amino acids. The V gene's germline CDR1 is GITISATS and CDR2 ISYDGTV (reference sequence). The CDR3 DNA is TGTGCCTTGTGGGAGGCTGAGTTGGGCAAGAAAATCAAGGTATTT. It specifies CALWEAELGKKIKVF.

This clone was counted between two and nine times. The rearrangement joins TRGV9 to TRGJP. This CDR3 spans 17 amino acids. CDR1 GITISATS and CDR2 ISYDGTV come from the germline V gene (reference sequence). V shed 5 bases, J shed 4 bases, and the junction held 8 bases outside the gene matches. The CDR3: CALWGETQELGKKIKVF. The DNA for the CDR3 is TGTGCCTTGTGGGGGGAGACCCAAGAGTTGGGCAAAAAAATCAAGGTATTT.

As concerns this clone: This sample also contains other DNA sequences that code for the same CDR3. This chain uses TRGV9 with TRGJP. Trimming at V came to 0 bases and at J to 6 bases, leaving 8 bases not matched to a gene. In germline, CDR1 is GITISATS, CDR2 ISYDGTV (reference sequence). The CDR3 length is 18 residues. DNA of the CDR3: TGTGCCTTGTGGGAGGTGCAAGGATTAGAGTTGGGCAAAAAAATCAAGGTATTT. Translating it yields CALWEVQGLELGKKIKVF.

This clone was detected only a few times. One base separates it from a far larger clone, so it is likely a read error. The V and J genes are TRGV4 and TRGJP2. The CDR3 is 13 residues long. V gave up 12 bases and J gave up 6 bases; unmatched junction bases: 13. CDR1 is EGSTGY, CDR2 YDSYTSSV, per germline. In DNA, the CDR3 is TGTGCCGCGGGGTTAGTGCGTGATTGGATCAAGACGTTT. It is translated as CAAGLVRDWIKTF.

Details on this clone: This sample includes further DNA sequences coding for the same CDR3. V gene TRGV9 combines with J gene TRGJP. V lost 2 bases, J lost 2 bases, and 3 bases stayed unmatched. Per the germline V gene, CDR1 is GITISATS and CDR2 is ISYDGTV (reference sequence). This CDR3 region has 17 residues. The CDR3 nucleotides are TGTGCCTTGTGGGAGGGCCGGCAAGAGTTGGGCAAAAAAATCAAGGTATTT. This encodes CALWEGRQELGKKIKVF.

This clone is labeled large. Since a far larger clone is one base different, this is likely a read error. Other DNA sequences in this specimen translate into the identical CDR3. The chain is built from TRGV9 and TRGJP. Germline CDR1 reads GITISATS; CDR2 reads ISYDGTV (reference sequence). This CDR3 is built from 16 residues. The junction had 2 bases not matched to a gene; V was cut back by 3 bases and J by 3 bases. CDR3 protein: CALWELQELGKKIKVF. In nucleotides, the CDR3 is TGTGCCTTGTGGGAGTTGCAAGAGTTGGGCAAAAAAATCAAGGTATTT.

Concerning this clone: Germline is not matched at one junction end, which may reflect a read error. CDR3 residues: CALWEWSAQELGKKIEVF. In DNA form, the CDR3 reads TGTGCCCTGTGGGAGTGGTCTGCCCAAGAGTTGGGCAAAAAAATCGAGGTATTT. This rearrangement joins TRGV9 to TRGJP. The V gene's germline CDR1 is GITISATS and CDR2 ISYDGTV (reference sequence). The CDR3 is made up of 18 amino acids.